One sample yielded the 28 T cell receptor beta chains listed below, sequenced in a study of neurological immune-mediated disorders. TCRdb re-called the 5' RACE reads with MiXCR, one entry per CDR3 protein. The repertoire has about 65,000 distinct CDR3 sequences, approximately 4.1% of them found once; the top ten carry approximately 2.7%. The source material was PBMCs. Every receptor here comes from a man aged 50-60 years with multiple sclerosis.

This clonotype was seen many times. The chain recombines TRBV20-1 with TRBJ1-1; D not certain. Germline V lookup: CDR1 DFQATT, CDR2 SNEGSKA (reference sequence). This CDR3 comprises 15 residues. Trimming left V 2 bases short and J 1 base short, with 14 bases between. The CDR3 loop is CSARSGSVRNTEAFF. The CDR3 DNA is TGCAGTGCTAGATCCGGGTCCGTGAGGAACACTGAAGCTTTCTTT.

This clonotype was counted many times. The chain combines TRBV29-1 with TRBJ2-1; 10 nucleotides align to TRBD1. Germline V gene sequence: CDR1 SQVTM, CDR2 ANQGSEA. V gave up 6 bases and J gave up 8 bases; unmatched junction bases: 13. This CDR3 comprises 15 residues. The CDR3 DNA is TGCAGCGTATCCGGGACAGGGGCGATCTGGGATGAGCAGTTCTTC. As protein: CSVSGTGAIWDEQFF.

This clonotype showed up many times. The chain recombines TRBV5-1 with TRBJ2-1; 9 bases fit TRBD2. V lost 0 bases, J lost 2 bases, and 12 bases stayed unmatched. The CDR3 loop spans 19 amino acids. Germline V gene lookup returns CDR1 SGHRS and CDR2 YFSETQ. CDR3 nucleotides: TGCGCCAGCAGCTTGGGGAGGGAGGGTGAGCGGGGGGCCTACAATGAGCAGTTCTTC. Encoded protein: CASSLGREGERGAYNEQFF.

The chain links TRBV3-1 to TRBJ1-2, with 7 bases identical to TRBD1. The length of the CDR3 is 14 residues. Germline assignment: CDR1 LGHDT and CDR2 YNNKEL (reference sequence). V dropped 1 base and J dropped 7; count of bases not matched to a gene: 6. The CDR3 nucleotides read TGTGCCAGCAGCCAAGTTGACAGGGATCGTGGCTACACCTTC. Its protein product is CASSQVDRDRGYTF. Using reference TRBV3-1 and TRBJ1-2 for the parts outside the CDR3, the full variable domain is DTAVSQTPKYLVTQMGNDKSIKCEQNLGHDTMYWYKQDSKKFLKIMFSYNNKELIINETVPNRFSPKSPDKAHLNLHINSLELGDSAVYFCASSQVDRDRGYTFGSGTRLTVV.

This clonotype was recorded at least ten times. The chain recombines TRBV20-1 with TRBJ1-2; TRBD1 matches at 8 bases. The CDR3 length is 15 residues. CDR1 and CDR2 (germline): DFQATT, SNEGSKA (reference sequence). After removal of 0 bases from V and 6 bases from J, the junction contained 9 bases not matched to a gene. The CDR3 DNA reads TGCAGTGCTAGAGATCAGGGGGCCAGTGTAGATGGCTACACCTTC. Translation: CSARDQGASVDGYTF.

The table lists this clonotype with many counts. The V call is TRBV5-1, the J call TRBJ1-1; the match to TRBD1 covers 12 bases. V was clipped by 2 bases and J by 6 bases; unmatched bases: 8. Germline V gene data show CDR1 as SGHRS and CDR2 as YFSETQ. There are 16 residues in the CDR3. The CDR3 nucleotides are TGCGCCAGCAGCTTCGGGACAGGGGGCGGTAGGGCTGAAGCTTTCTTT. This encodes CASSFGTGGGRAEAFF.

This clonotype was detected ten times or more. The chain carries TRBV4-1 and TRBJ2-7, with 7 bases aligning to TRBD1. The ends lost 4 bases at V and 0 bases at J; junction bases unmatched: 6. The CDR3 is made up of 15 amino acids. Germline V gives CDR1 MGHRA, CDR2 YSYEKL. CDR3 amino acids: CASSLGTVSSYEQYF. The CDR3 DNA reads as TGCGCCAGCAGCCTAGGGACAGTGAGCTCCTACGAGCAGTACTTC.

The chain uses TRBV20-1 and TRBJ1-2, with D possibly being TRBD1 (6 bases). CDR1 DFQATT and CDR2 SNEGSKA come from the germline V gene (reference sequence). The length of the CDR3 is 14 residues. V was pared by 5 bases and J by 8 bases, with 21 bases between. The CDR3 spells CSAPRGGRTGGYTF. The CDR3 DNA sequence: TGCAGTGCTCCTCGGGGGGGCAGGACGGGAGGCTACACCTTC.

The table lists this clonotype with many counts. The V and J genes are TRBV21-1 and TRBJ2-7; the table gives TRBD1 as D, unverified against the DNA. TRBV21-1 is given as a pseudogene. The CDR3 is 14 residues long. Written as DNA, the CDR3 is TGTGCCAGCAGCAAAGATCAGGGTGCCCACGAGCAGTACTTC. Translation: CASSKDQGAHEQYF.

This clonotype was picked up many times. The chain couples TRBV6-5 to TRBJ1-1; TRBD1 matches at 9 bases. Germline loops: CDR1 MNHEY, CDR2 SVGAGI. J lost 5 bases, V lost 7 bases, and 8 bases had no gene match. This CDR3 has 14 residues. CDR3 DNA sequence: TGTGCCAGCATCCAGGGACAGGGTTGGACTGAAGCTTTCTTT. Translating gives CASIQGQGWTEAFF.

This clonotype was recorded at least ten times. The chain employs TRBV7-2 and TRBJ2-5; no reliable D call. The CDR3 is made up of 13 amino acids. Between the trimmed V and J ends, which lost 2 bases and 4 bases, there was a span of 8 bases. Per the germline V gene, CDR1 is SGHTA and CDR2 is FQGNSA. The CDR3 bases are TGTGCCAGCAGCTTAATCCCGGGAGAGACCCAGTACTTC. Translating it yields CASSLIPGETQYF.

There are a few counts of this clonotype. DNA for the CDR3: TGTGCCAGCAGCTTGACAAGCGGGGGCCCAGATACGCAGTATTTT. This gives the protein CASSLTSGGPDTQYF. The chain employs TRBV12-3 or TRBV12-4 and TRBJ2-3; TRBD2 matches 8 bases. The CDR3 sequence is 15 residues long. V dropped 6 bases and J dropped 4; count of bases not matched to a gene: 9.

This clonotype was counted many times. The rearrangement joins TRBV5-6 to TRBJ1-1; D unclear. Trimming took off 7 bases at V and 1 base at J, with 14 bases between the two ends. This CDR3 comprises 14 residues. CDR1 is SGHDT and CDR2 is YYEEEE in the germline V gene. The CDR3 DNA is TGTGCCAGCGCCGCTCTAACGCCGAACACTGAAGCTTTCTTT. This encodes CASAALTPNTEAFF.

Many counts were recorded for this clonotype. This rearrangement joins TRBV10-2 to TRBJ2-5; no firm D call. V was cut by 0 bases and J by 3 bases, with 8 bases left in between. The CDR3 has 14 amino acids. In germline, CDR1 is WSHSY, CDR2 SAAADI. CDR3 nucleotides: TGCGCCAGCAGTGAGTCGGTACAAAAAGAGACCCAGTACTTC. Protein: CASSESVQKETQYF.

This clonotype was found many times. The rearrangement uses TRBV7-2 and TRBJ1-5; weak D call: TRBD1 (6 bases). Per germline, CDR1 SGHTA and CDR2 FQGNSA. This CDR3 has 15 residues. The V gene lost 5 bases and the J gene lost 6 bases, with 17 bases spanning the gap. This CDR3 is CASSRGTGGVQPQHF. The CDR3 DNA reads as TGTGCCAGCAGCCGAGGGACGGGGGGCGTTCAGCCCCAGCATTTT. The full variable domain, with the rest looked up from reference TRBV7-2 and TRBJ1-5, is GAGVSQSPSNKVTEKGKDVELRCDPISGHTALYWYRQSLGQGLEFLIYFQGNSAPDKSGLPSDRFSAERTGGSVSTLTIQRTQQEDSAVYLCASSRGTGGVQPQHFGDGTRLSIL.

This clonotype was seen a few times. This chain links TRBV27 with TRBJ1-1; D uncertain. Germline V gene sequence: CDR1 MNHEY, CDR2 SMNVEV (reference sequence). The CDR3 is 13 amino acids. V shed 4 bases and J shed 4 bases, with 10 bases lying between them. The CDR3 spells CASSSKLPTEAFF. In nucleotides, the CDR3 is TGTGCCAGCAGTTCCAAATTACCCACTGAAGCTTTCTTT.

This clonotype has a count of ten or more. The V and J genes are TRBV20-1 and TRBJ1-4; TRBD1 agrees at 8 bases. From germline, CDR1 is DFQATT and CDR2 SNEGSKA (reference sequence). CDR3 length: 14 residues. J was trimmed by 7 bases and V by 3 bases; bases with no gene match: 7. CDR3 sequence: CSASDRGRSEKLFF. CDR3 sequence (DNA): TGCAGTGCTAGTGACAGGGGAAGGAGTGAAAAACTGTTTTTT.

This clonotype was seen at least ten times. The V gene is TRBV20-1, the J gene TRBJ1-2, with D perhaps matching TRBD1 (5 bases). Germline V gene lookup returns CDR1 DFQATT and CDR2 SNEGSKA (reference sequence). The CDR3 sequence is 12 residues long. Trimming took 6 bases from V and 4 from J, leaving 12 bases between them. The CDR3 spells CSALTDSYGYTF. The CDR3 DNA reads as TGCAGTGCGCTGACAGACTCCTATGGCTACACCTTC.

This clonotype was detected only once. J is TRBJ2-1 and V is TRBV7-2, with 16 bases lining up with TRBD2. CDR1 and CDR2 from the germline V gene are SGHTA and FQGNSA. V lost 4 bases and J lost 7; bases outside the gene matches: 7. The CDR3 runs 17 residues. In DNA form, the CDR3 reads TGTGCCAGCAGCTATCCGGGACTAGCGGGGGGGAGGAATGAGCAGTTCTTC. Its translation: CASSYPGLAGGRNEQFF.

The sample holds many counts of this clonotype. V usage is TRBV29-1 and J usage is TRBJ1-5, with D uncertain. This CDR3 region has 13 residues. V gave up 6 bases and J gave up 0 bases, with 9 bases separating them. Germline CDR1 is SQVTM and CDR2 is ANQGSEA. CDR3 amino acids: CSVAENSNQPQHF. The CDR3, as DNA: TGCAGCGTCGCGGAGAATAGCAATCAGCCCCAGCATTTT.

In its sample, this clonotype was seen many times. The chain carries TRBV7-9 and TRBJ2-7; TRBD2 agrees at 8 bases. The junction had 7 bases not matched to a gene; V was cut back by 1 base and J by 2 bases. CDR1 SEHNR and CDR2 FQNEAQ come from the germline V gene (reference sequence). This CDR3 is 16 amino acids long. CDR3 nucleotide sequence: TGTGCCAGCAGCTTAGTTCAGCGGGGGCCCACCTACGAGCAGTACTTC. Encoded protein: CASSLVQRGPTYEQYF.

The rearrangement links TRBV7-6 to TRBJ2-3; D unclear. This CDR3 is built from 13 residues. Germline V gene data show CDR1 as SGHVS and CDR2 as FNYEAQ. V was pared by 4 bases and J by 9 bases, with 14 bases between. CDR3 region: CASSSEPVATQYF. Here the CDR3 DNA reads TGTGCCAGCAGCTCAGAACCGGTTGCCACGCAGTATTTT.

On this clonotype itself: It may be a read error: a sequence one base away is much more abundant. The J gene is TRBJ1-5, the V gene TRBV5-1; D not certain. This CDR3 region has 14 residues. The germline V and J ends were trimmed by 0 bases and 4 bases, with 8 bases remaining between them. Germline lookup yields CDR1 SGHRS and CDR2 YFSETQ. The DNA for the CDR3 is TGCGCCAGCAGCTTGGTTACGGGAAATCAGCCCCAGCATTTT. Translated, it gives CASSLVTGNQPQHF.

This clonotype was seen ten or more times. The V gene is TRBV7-8, the J gene TRBJ1-5; maybe TRBD1 (5 bases). This CDR3 is 16 amino acids long. Trimming left V 3 bases short and J 3 bases short, with 15 bases between. Germline V CDR1 and CDR2: SGHVS, FQNEAQ. CDR3 sequence (DNA): TGTGCCAGCAGCTTCGGGGCATGGGCTTCCAATCAGCCCCAGCATTTT. As protein: CASSFGAWASNQPQHF. Full variable domain (rest looked up from reference TRBV7-8 and TRBJ1-5): GAGVSQSPRYKVAKRGQDVALRCDPISGHVSLFWYQQALGQGPEFLTYFQNEAQLDKSGLPSDRFFAERPEGSVSTLKIQRTQQEDSAVYLCASSFGAWASNQPQHFGDGTRLSIL.

Ten or more counts support this clonotype. The chain is built from TRBV9 and TRBJ1-1; D remains unclear. The V end was cut by 3 bases, the J end by 5 bases, with 11 bases between. Germline-derived CDR1 and CDR2 are SGDLS and YYNGEE. CDR3 length: 13 amino acids. In nucleotides, the CDR3 is TGTGCCAGCAGCGCCCAAGGGATAACTGAAGCTTTCTTT. Protein product: CASSAQGITEAFF.

The gene calls are TRBV27 and TRBJ2-5, with 15 bases that match TRBD2. There are 17 residues in the CDR3. The germline CDR1 and CDR2 sequences are MNHEY and SMNVEV (reference sequence). Germline trimming cut 3 bases from V and 5 bases from J; bases unmatched to any gene: 7. The DNA for the CDR3 is TGTGCCAGCAGTTTTGGGGGACTAGCGGGGGGCCATGAGACCCAGTACTTC. This gives the protein CASSFGGLAGGHETQYF.

This clonotype was recorded at least ten times. The chain joins TRBV9 to TRBJ1-1; D possibly corresponds to TRBD1 (5 bases). The germline V gene has CDR1 SGDLS and CDR2 YYNGEE. V was trimmed by 4 bases and J by 3 bases, leaving 13 bases between them. The CDR3 contains 14 residues. Here the CDR3 reads CASSIGTRYTEAFF. As DNA, the CDR3 is TGTGCCAGCAGCATAGGGACCCGGTACACTGAAGCTTTCTTT.

The V call is TRBV20-1, the J call TRBJ2-2; D gene ambiguous. Germline values: CDR1 DFQATT, CDR2 SNEGSKA (reference sequence). The CDR3 consists of 14 residues. V was cut by 4 bases and J by 1 base, with 10 bases left in between. CDR3 amino acids: CSAKKDGNTGELFF. CDR3 coding DNA: TGCAGTGCTAAAAAGGACGGGAACACCGGGGAGCTGTTTTTT.